This entry describes one TCR beta chain. Its antigen is currently unknown. Trimming took 4 bases from V and 4 from J, leaving 19 bases between them. The CDR3 runs 16 residues. CDR1 is SNHLY, CDR2 FYNNEI, per germline. The source of the sample is a study of glioma-infiltrating T cells after dendritic cell vaccination. General study results and limits: Higher pretreatment TIL content predicted longer progression-free time and survival. Only a small number of patients had complete blood and tumor samples.

Primers: 60 V beta forward and 13 J beta reverse. Sequencing was performed with immunoSEQ multiplex PCR; in TCRdb, only in-frame clones are kept and a portion is missing. The data contain some 70,000 clones, approximately 81% of them singletons. The rearrangement joins TRBV2 to TRBJ1-2; no firm D call. The material sequenced was blood, taken before dendritic cell vaccination. The clonotype was recovered from a human donor with glioblastoma. CDR3 in DNA: TGTGCCAGCAGTGTTCAAGATACGGCAGGAGGCTATGGCTACACCTTC. This translates into CASSVQDTAGGYGYTF.